The clone carrying this T cell receptor (beta chain) has only a few counts. What it binds is unknown. These data belong to a study of T-cell memory formation after mild COVID-19. Study-level findings and limits: Among CD4+ contracting clones, most were CM and EM, and CD8+ ones EMRA. Clones that contracted from day 15 to 85 had balanced CD4/CD8; later expanders were CD4+ biased.

Each CDR3 protein gets one entry after TCRdb re-called the 5' RACE reads with MiXCR. In the table there are 250,000 to 400,000 distinct CDR3 sequences, 13% to 15% of which are singletons. The CDR3 is made up of 18 amino acids. The V end was cut by 6 bases, the J end by 0 bases, with 24 bases between. From germline, CDR1 is DFQATT and CDR2 SNEGSKA (reference sequence). This receptor was identified in a young man who had mild COVID-19 (a few samples of this study predate the infection). Cell type and time point are not known. Specimen: PBMCs or a T cell subset sorted from them (not recorded which). This chain joins TRBV20-1 and TRBJ2-4; possibly TRBD1 for D (6 bases). The CDR3 sequence: CSATTSTGQHLAKNIQYF. The CDR3 DNA reads TGCAGTGCCACTACCTCAACCGGACAGCATCTAGCCAAAAACATTCAGTACTTC.